A single sample is the source of the 3 T cell receptor beta chains below, sequenced in a study of response to subunit inactivated influenza vaccine. TCRdb reanalysed the RT-PCR reads using MiXCR and keeps one entry per CDR3 protein. The data show 450,000 to 700,000 distinct CDR3 sequences, approximately 14% seen once. Sequences were derived from PBMCs from blood, sampled about 11 days after vaccination. The receptors shown here come from a man aged 50 or older who received an inactivated influenza vaccine.

This clonotype was seen at least ten times. The chain is built from TRBV7-2 and TRBJ2-1; D may be TRBD1 or TRBD2 (6 bases each). This CDR3 is built from 14 residues. The germline CDR1 and CDR2 sequences are SGHTA and FQGNSA. Trimming removed 4 bases from V and 4 bases from J, with 11 bases in between. CDR3 DNA: TGTGCCAGCAGCTCCGGGGGCTCGTACAATGAGCAGTTCTTC. It specifies CASSSGGSYNEQFF.

This clonotype was found a few times. The V call is TRBV7-9, the J call TRBJ2-5; unclear D gene. Germline CDR1 is SEHNR and CDR2 is FQNEAQ (reference sequence). Trimming took off 1 base at V and 6 bases at J, with 9 bases between the two ends. This CDR3 is built from 13 residues. The CDR3 reads CASSLDSLQTQYF. As DNA, the CDR3 is TGTGCCAGCAGCTTAGATAGCCTACAGACCCAGTACTTC.

The sample holds a few counts of this clonotype. This chain links TRBV14 with TRBJ2-2; D not certain. Germline V gene data show CDR1 as SGHDN and CDR2 as FVKESK. This CDR3 spans 16 amino acids. Trimming shortened V by 3 bases and J by 6 bases, and 17 bases separated the two germline ends. This CDR3 reads CASSQHRGLGSGELFF. In DNA, the CDR3 is TGTGCCAGCAGCCAGCATCGAGGCCTGGGCTCCGGGGAGCTGTTTTTT.